This T cell receptor beta chain is from a study of graft-versus-host responses after intestinal transplantation. Whole-study context: Grafts that recipients had were multivisceral, liver-intestinal, or isolated intestinal transplants. Recipients were all induced with anti-thymocyte globulin, then given tacrolimus and steroids for two to three years.

Turning to this clone: The antigen remains unidentified.

This CDR3 has 13 residues. Germline CDR1 and CDR2: WSHSY and SAAADI. Trimming cost V 7 bases and J 1 base, with 11 bases left between them. The method was immunoSEQ multiplex PCR; TCRdb's version includes in-frame clones alone and lacks a portion of them. The table records over 90,000 clones, 91% of them present only once. Whole-study results and caveats: In recipient marrow, GvH clones were found, and some appeared first in ileum or blood.

The sequence was obtained from a human donor who received an intestinal transplant. The chain joins TRBV10-2 to TRBJ2-7; weak D call: TRBD2 (5 bases). The sample in question was unstimulated CD8+ T cells sorted from spleen or lymph node cells, obtained before intestinal transplant. CDR3 DNA sequence: TGCGCCAGCAAGGAAAGCGGATCCTACGAGCAGTACTTC. Its protein is CASKESGSYEQYF.